This record covers a single T cell receptor (beta chain). Its target is not known. Sequenced by immunoSEQ multiplex PCR; TCRdb stores in-frame clones only, minus some. The sample consists of roughly 180,000 clones, about 89% of them appearing once. V was clipped by 0 bases and J by 3 bases; unmatched bases: 2. Germline loops: CDR1 MNHEY, CDR2 SVGAGI. The CDR3 sequence is 15 residues long. The data derive from a study of T cell responses to AZD1222 COVID-19 vaccine. Overall study results and limits: Vaccine-associated CD4 TCRs ranged over spike, dominating at 160-218 and 743-854. None of the repertoires were sampled until the peak T cell response had passed. There were mostly white British donors and more females than males, and clonal diversity was possibly underestimated.

The sequence derives from an adult who received the AZD1222 COVID-19 vaccine. The sequenced sample was peripheral blood, obtained 28 days after the second AZD1222 dose. The V call is TRBV6-5, the J call TRBJ2-3, with 8 bases fitting TRBD2. CDR3 residues: CASSYSSGSTDTQYF. In DNA, the CDR3 is TGTGCCAGCAGTTACTCAAGCGGGAGTACAGATACGCAGTATTTT.